The sample holds many counts of the clone carrying this T cell receptor (beta chain). This entry belongs to a study of T-cell reconstitution after alpha-beta-depleted transplantation in children. Unique molecular identifiers were incorporated during preparation of the TCRbeta library. Each CDR3 protein is one row after TCRdb ran MiXCR on the PCR reads. The table lists over 550,000 distinct CDR3 sequences, 8% to 11% of them singletons, with less than 5% in the top ten. Trimming cost V 6 bases and J 4 bases, with 15 bases left between them. CDR1 is KGHSH and CDR2 is LQKENI in the germline V gene. This CDR3 contains 14 residues.

The chain couples TRBV18 to TRBJ1-2; D not certain. The sequenced sample was PBMCs from the stem cell graft donor, obtained from the stem cell graft. The clonotype originates from a human donor who donated a stem cell graft to a child with acute myeloid leukemia. CDR3 bases: TGTGCCAGCTCGCTGTGGGAAGATTCCTATGGCTACACCTTC. Translated: CASSLWEDSYGYTF.